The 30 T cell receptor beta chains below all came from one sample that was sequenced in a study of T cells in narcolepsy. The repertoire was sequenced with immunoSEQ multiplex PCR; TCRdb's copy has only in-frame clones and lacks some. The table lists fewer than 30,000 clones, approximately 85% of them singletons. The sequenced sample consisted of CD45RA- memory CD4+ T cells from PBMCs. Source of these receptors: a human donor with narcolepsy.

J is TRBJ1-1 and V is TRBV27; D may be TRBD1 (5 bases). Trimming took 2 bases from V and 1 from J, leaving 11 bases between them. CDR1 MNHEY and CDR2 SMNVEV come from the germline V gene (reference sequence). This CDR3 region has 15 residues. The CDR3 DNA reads TGTGCCAGCAGTTTAAGAATCGGGGGGAACACTGAAGCTTTCTTT. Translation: CASSLRIGGNTEAFF.

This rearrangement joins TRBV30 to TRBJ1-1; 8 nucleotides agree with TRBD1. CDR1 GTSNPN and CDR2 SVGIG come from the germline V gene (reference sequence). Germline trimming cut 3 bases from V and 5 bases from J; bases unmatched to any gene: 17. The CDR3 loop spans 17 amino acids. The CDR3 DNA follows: TGTGCCTGGAGCCGGTGGACAGGGAGCACGGGTGGTACTGAAGCTTTCTTT. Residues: CAWSRWTGSTGGTEAFF.

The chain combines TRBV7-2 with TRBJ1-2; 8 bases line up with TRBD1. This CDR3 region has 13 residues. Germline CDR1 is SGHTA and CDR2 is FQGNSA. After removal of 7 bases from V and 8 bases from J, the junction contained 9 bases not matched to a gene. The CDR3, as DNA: TGTGCCAGCACCAGACGGGACAGGTCGGGCTACACCTTC. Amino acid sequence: CASTRRDRSGYTF.

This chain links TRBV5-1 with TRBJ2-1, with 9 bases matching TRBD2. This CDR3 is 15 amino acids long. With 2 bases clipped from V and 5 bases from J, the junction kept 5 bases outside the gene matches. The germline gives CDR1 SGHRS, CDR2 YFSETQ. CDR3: CASSFRLAENNEQFF. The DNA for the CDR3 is TGCGCCAGCAGCTTTCGACTAGCGGAAAACAATGAGCAGTTCTTC.

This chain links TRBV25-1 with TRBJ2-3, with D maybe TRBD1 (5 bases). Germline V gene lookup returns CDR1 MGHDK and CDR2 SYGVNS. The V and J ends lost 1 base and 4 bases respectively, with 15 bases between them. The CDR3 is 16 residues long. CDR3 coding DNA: TGTGCCAGCAGTGAATTTAATGCAGGGAAGGCAGATACGCAGTATTTT. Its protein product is CASSEFNAGKADTQYF.

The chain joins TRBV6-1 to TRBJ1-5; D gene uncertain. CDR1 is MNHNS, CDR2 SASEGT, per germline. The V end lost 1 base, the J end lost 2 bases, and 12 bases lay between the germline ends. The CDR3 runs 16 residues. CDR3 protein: CASSEDEGSGNQPQHF. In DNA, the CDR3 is TGTGCCAGCAGTGAAGATGAGGGATCGGGCAATCAGCCCCAGCATTTT.

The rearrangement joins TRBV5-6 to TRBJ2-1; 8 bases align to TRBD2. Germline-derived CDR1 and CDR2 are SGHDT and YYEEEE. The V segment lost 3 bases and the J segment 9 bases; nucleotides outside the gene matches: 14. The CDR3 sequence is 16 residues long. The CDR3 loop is CASSWGGSGGSGEQFF. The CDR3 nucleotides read TGTGCCAGCAGCTGGGGCGGGTCGGGAGGGTCGGGTGAGCAGTTCTTC.

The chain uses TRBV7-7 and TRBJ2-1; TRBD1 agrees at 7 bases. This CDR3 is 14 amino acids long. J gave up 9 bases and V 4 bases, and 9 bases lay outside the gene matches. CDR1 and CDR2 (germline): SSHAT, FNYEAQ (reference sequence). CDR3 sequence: CASSSYGTALEQFF. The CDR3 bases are TGTGCCAGCAGCTCATACGGGACAGCACTTGAGCAGTTCTTC.

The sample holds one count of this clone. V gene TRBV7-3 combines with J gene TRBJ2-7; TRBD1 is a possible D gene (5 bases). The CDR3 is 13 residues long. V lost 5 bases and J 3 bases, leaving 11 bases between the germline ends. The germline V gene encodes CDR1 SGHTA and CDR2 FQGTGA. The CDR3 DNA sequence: TGTGCCAGCAGCCTCTCCGACAGCTACGAGCAGTACTTC. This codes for CASSLSDSYEQYF.

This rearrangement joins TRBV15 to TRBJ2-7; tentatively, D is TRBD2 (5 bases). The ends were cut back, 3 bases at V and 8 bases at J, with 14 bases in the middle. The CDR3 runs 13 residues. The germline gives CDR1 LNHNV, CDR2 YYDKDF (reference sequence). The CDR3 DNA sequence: TGTGCCACCAGCAGTGCTACTAGAGGCAAGCAGTACTTC. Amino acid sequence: CATSSATRGKQYF.

The CDR3 sequence: CSVRDRGLGQPQHF. As DNA, the CDR3 is TGCAGCGTCCGGGACAGGGGTTTAGGTCAGCCCCAGCATTTT. The rearrangement joins TRBV29-1 to TRBJ1-5; 10 nucleotides agree with TRBD1. The V gene end was trimmed by 6 bases and the J gene end by 6 bases; junction bases not matched to a gene: 8. This CDR3 has 14 amino acids. Per the germline V gene, CDR1 is SQVTM and CDR2 is ANQGSEA.

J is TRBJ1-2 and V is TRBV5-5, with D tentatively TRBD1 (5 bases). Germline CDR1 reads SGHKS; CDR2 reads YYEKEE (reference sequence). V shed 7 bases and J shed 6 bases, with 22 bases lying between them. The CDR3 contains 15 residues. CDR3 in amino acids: CASQVQVRMPDGYTF. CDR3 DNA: TGTGCCAGCCAGGTACAGGTCCGGATGCCAGATGGCTACACCTTC.

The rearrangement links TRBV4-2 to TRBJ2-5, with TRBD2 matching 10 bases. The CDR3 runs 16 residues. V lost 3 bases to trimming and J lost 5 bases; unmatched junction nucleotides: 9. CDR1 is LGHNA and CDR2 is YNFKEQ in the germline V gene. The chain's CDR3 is CASSQVKSGRAETQYF. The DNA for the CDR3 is TGTGCCAGCAGCCAGGTGAAAAGCGGGAGGGCCGAGACCCAGTACTTC.

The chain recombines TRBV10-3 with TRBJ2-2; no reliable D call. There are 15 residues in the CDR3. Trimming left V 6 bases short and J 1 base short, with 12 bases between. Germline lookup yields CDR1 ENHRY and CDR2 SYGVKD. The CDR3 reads CAISSEYQNTGELFF. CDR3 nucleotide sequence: TGTGCCATCAGCTCAGAATATCAGAACACCGGGGAGCTGTTTTTT.

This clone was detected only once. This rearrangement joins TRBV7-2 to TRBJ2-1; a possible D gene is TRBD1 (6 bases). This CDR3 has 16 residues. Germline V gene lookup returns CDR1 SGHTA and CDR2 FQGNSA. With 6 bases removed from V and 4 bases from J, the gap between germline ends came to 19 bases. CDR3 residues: CASRANRVSEYNEQFF. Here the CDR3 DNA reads TGTGCCAGCAGGGCAAACAGGGTTAGCGAGTACAATGAGCAGTTCTTC.

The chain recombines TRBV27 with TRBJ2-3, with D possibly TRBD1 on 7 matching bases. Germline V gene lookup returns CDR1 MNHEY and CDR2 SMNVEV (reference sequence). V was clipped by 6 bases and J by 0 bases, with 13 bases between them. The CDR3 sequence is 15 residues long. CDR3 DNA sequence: TGTGCCAGCAGGGCCTCAGGGGGGAGCACAGATACGCAGTATTTT. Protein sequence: CASRASGGSTDTQYF.

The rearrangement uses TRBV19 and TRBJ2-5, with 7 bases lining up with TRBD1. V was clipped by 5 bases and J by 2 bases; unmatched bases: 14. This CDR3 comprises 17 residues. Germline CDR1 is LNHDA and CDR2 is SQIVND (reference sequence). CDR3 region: CASSRQGTLIQQETQYF. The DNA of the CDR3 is TGTGCCAGTAGTCGACAGGGTACTCTCATACAACAAGAGACCCAGTACTTC.

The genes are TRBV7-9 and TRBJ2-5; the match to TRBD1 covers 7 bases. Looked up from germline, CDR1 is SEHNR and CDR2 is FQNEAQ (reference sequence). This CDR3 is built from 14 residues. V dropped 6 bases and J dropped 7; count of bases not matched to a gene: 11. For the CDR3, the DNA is TGTGCCAGCAGTTACACGACAGGGCAGGGGACCCAGTACTTC. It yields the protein CASSYTTGQGTQYF.

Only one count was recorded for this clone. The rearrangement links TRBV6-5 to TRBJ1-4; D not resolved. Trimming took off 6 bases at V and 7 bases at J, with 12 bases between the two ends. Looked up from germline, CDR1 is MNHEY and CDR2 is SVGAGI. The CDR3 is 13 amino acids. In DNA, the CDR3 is TGTGCCAGCAGGAGCGGGGAGAGTGAAAAACTGTTTTTT. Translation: CASRSGESEKLFF.

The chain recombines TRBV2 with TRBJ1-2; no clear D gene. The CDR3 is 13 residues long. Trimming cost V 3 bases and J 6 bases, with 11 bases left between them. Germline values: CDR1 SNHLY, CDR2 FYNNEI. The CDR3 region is CASSDDQAHGYTF. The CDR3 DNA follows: TGTGCCAGCAGTGATGATCAAGCCCATGGCTACACCTTC.

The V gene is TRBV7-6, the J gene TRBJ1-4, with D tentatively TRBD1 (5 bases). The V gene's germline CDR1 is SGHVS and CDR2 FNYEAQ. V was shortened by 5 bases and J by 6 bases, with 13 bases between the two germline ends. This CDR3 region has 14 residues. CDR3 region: CASSNGGGDEKLFF. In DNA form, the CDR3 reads TGTGCCAGCAGCAACGGGGGTGGTGATGAAAAACTGTTTTTT.

The DNA for the CDR3 is TGCAGCGTTGATGGAGGGGGGGGGAGCTACACCTTC. Protein sequence: CSVDGGGGSYTF. The chain has TRBV29-1 and TRBJ1-2, with D perhaps TRBD1 (6 bases). V lost 3 bases and J 9 bases, leaving 14 bases between the germline ends. The CDR3 consists of 12 residues. Germline CDR1 is SQVTM and CDR2 is ANQGSEA.

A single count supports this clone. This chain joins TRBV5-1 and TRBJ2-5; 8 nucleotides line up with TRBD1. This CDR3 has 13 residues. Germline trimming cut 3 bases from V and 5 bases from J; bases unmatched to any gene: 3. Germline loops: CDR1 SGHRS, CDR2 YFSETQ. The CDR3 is CASSSDRAETQYF. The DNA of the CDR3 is TGCGCCAGCAGCTCGGACAGGGCGGAGACCCAGTACTTC.

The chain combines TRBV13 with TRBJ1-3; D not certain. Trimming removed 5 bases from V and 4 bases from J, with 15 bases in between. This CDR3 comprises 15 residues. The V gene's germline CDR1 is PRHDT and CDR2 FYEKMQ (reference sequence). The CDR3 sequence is CASSDILLAGNTIYF. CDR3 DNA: TGTGCCAGCAGCGATATACTCCTCGCCGGAAACACCATATATTTT. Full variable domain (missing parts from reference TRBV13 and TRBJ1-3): AAGVIQSPRHLIKEKRETATLKCYPIPRHDTVYWYQQGPGQDPQFLISFYEKMQSDKGSIPDRFSAQQFSDYHSELNMSSLELGDSALYFCASSDILLAGNTIYFGEGSWLTVV.

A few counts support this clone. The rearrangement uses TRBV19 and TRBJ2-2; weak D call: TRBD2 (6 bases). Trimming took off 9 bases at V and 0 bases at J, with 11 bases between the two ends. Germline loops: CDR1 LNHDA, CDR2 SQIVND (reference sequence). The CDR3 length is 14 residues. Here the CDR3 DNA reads TGTGCCAGCCTGGGACTGGCGAACACCGGGGAGCTGTTTTTT. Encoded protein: CASLGLANTGELFF.

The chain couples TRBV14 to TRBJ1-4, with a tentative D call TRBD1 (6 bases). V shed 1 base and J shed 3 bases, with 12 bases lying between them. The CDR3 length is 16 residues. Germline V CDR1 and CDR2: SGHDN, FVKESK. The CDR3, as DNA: TGTGCCAGCAGCCAAGCCTCCCACAGGGCTAATGAAAAACTGTTTTTT. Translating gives CASSQASHRANEKLFF.

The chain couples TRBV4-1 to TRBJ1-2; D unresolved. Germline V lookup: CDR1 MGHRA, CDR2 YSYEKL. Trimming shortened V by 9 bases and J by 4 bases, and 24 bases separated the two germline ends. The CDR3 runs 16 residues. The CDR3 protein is CASLPHGSQNLYGYTF. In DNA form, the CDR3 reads TGCGCCAGTCTTCCGCACGGGTCTCAAAATCTCTATGGCTACACCTTC.

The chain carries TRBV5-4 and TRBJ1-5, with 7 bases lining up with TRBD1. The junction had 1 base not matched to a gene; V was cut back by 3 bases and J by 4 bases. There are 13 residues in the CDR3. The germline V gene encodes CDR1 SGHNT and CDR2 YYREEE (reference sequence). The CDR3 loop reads CASSSDRNQPQHF. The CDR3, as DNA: TGTGCCAGCAGCTCGGACAGGAATCAGCCCCAGCATTTT. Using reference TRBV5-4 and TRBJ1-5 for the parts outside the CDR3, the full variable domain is ETGVTQSPTHLIKTRGQQVTLRCSSQSGHNTVSWYQQALGQGPQFIFQYYREEENGRGNFPPRFSGLQFPNYSSELNVNALELDDSALYLCASSSDRNQPQHFGDGTRLSIL.

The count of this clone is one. CDR3 residues: CASSSYVADTEAFF. The CDR3, as DNA: TGTGCCAGCAGCTCGTACGTGGCGGACACTGAAGCTTTCTTT. This sequence joins TRBV5-5 and TRBJ1-1; no clear D. The V gene's germline CDR1 is SGHKS and CDR2 YYEKEE (reference sequence). The V and J ends lost 3 bases and 3 bases respectively, with 12 bases between them. The CDR3 covers 14 residues.

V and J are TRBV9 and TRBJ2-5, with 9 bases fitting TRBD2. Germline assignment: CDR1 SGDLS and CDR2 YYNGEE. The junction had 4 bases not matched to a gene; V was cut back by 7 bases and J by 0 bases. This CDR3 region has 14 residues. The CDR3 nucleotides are TGTGCCAGCGCCGCTAGCGGGAACCAAGAGACCCAGTACTTC. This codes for CASAASGNQETQYF.